This is a list of T cell receptor beta chains from one sample in a study of shared clonotypes between healthy human individuals. TCRdb's copy holds only in-frame clones and misses some; the assay was immunoSEQ multiplex PCR. The data show more than 2 million clones, 85% to 95% seen once. Sequencing was done on a sample of naive CD4+ T cells sorted from blood. These receptors all come from a man between 18 and 35 years old in good health. Both conserved end residues are part of each CDR3. The D gene is left open where the match is weak. Expanded clones are given a class, and other clones once, few, many or no size at all.

v_call	j_call	clone_size	d_call	cdr3_nt	cdr3_aa
TRBV10-3	TRBJ1-4	-	-	TGTGCCATCAGTCCCGGACAGCTAATTGCAACTAATGAAAAACTGTTTTTT	CAISPGQLIATNEKLFF
TRBV6-1	TRBJ1-4	-	-	TGTGCCAGCAGTGGGACAGTGGGGGGTGAAAAACTGTTTTTT	CASSGTVGGEKLFF
TRBV6-6	TRBJ2-7	-	-	TGTGCCACCCGGGCCCTCTACGAGCAGTACTTC	CATRALYEQYF
TRBV6-1	TRBJ2-7	few	-	TGTGCCAGCAGTGTCTACGGGGGGCCGACCTTGGCAACCTACGAGCAGTACTTC	CASSVYGGPTLATYEQYF
TRBV6-5	TRBJ2-7	-	-	TGTGCCAGCAGTTATTTTGGAGCCCACGAGCAGTACTTC	CASSYFGAHEQYF
TRBV5-8	TRBJ2-7	-	TRBD1	TGTGCCAGCAGCTCGGGACAGGGGGCGAGAGAGCAGTACTTC	CASSSGQGAREQYF
TRBV30	TRBJ2-3	-	-	TGTGCCTGGAGTAAGGGGGAGAGCACAGATACGCAGTATTTT	CAWSKGESTDTQYF
TRBV9	TRBJ2-7	-	TRBD1	TGTGCCAGCAGTCCGAGAACAGGGGGCTACGAGCAGTACTTC	CASSPRTGGYEQYF
TRBV27	TRBJ2-7	-	TRBD2	TGTGCCAGCAGTGGACCTAGCGGGGGGGCCTACGAGCAGTACTTC	CASSGPSGGAYEQYF
TRBV30	TRBJ1-6	-	-	TGTGCCTGGAGTGTACAAGACAGGAGATCACCCCTCCACTTT	CAWSVQDRRSPLHF
TRBV4-3	TRBJ2-2	-	TRBD2	TGCGCCAGCAGCCAAGATCTAGCGGGAGGGCCTAACGGGGAGCTGTTTTTT	CASSQDLAGGPNGELFF
TRBV18	TRBJ1-5	-	TRBD1	TGTGCCAGCTCCCCCAAACAGGGGAGTCAGCCCCAGCATTTT	CASSPKQGSQPQHF
TRBV7-9	TRBJ1-4	-	-	TGTGCCAGCAGCTTAGTCCAGGGCCACAAGAAAAAACTGTTTTTT	CASSLVQGHKKKLFF
TRBV4-1	TRBJ2-1	-	-	TGCGCCAGCAGCTTCAGGGGGGATGAGCAGTTCTTC	CASSFRGDEQFF
TRBV5-1	TRBJ2-1	-	-	TGCGCCAGCCGTCTGGGGGTATCCTACAATGAGCAGTTCTTC	CASRLGVSYNEQFF
TRBV11-2	TRBJ2-2	-	TRBD2	TGTGCCAGCAGCCCTCAGACGGGACTAGCGGGAGGGCCCGCCGGGGAGCTGTTTTTT	CASSPQTGLAGGPAGELFF
TRBV7-2	TRBJ1-1	-	-	TGTGCCAGCAGCTTTCGGGGGATGACTGAAGCTTTCTTT	CASSFRGMTEAFF
TRBV7-9	TRBJ2-3	-	TRBD2	TGTGTCGCGGGCAGCGGGAGGGAGACAGATACGCAGTATTTT	CVAGSGRETDTQYF
TRBV5-1	TRBJ2-2	-	TRBD2	TGCGCCAGCAGCGGCGGGAGCGGAGTCACCGGGGAGCTGTTTTTT	CASSGGSGVTGELFF
TRBV5-6	TRBJ2-3	-	-	TGTGCCAGCAGCCAACCCCCGGGGGCTGGCACAGATACGCAGTATTTT	CASSQPPGAGTDTQYF
TRBV6-5	TRBJ1-2	-	TRBD1	TGTGCCAGCAGTAGGTCCGGGACAGGGGATAATGGCTACACCTTC	CASSRSGTGDNGYTF
TRBV5-4	TRBJ1-2	-	TRBD1	TGTGCCAGCAGCCAACAGGGGGGCCGGGGCTACACCTTC	CASSQQGGRGYTF
TRBV2	TRBJ1-6	-	TRBD1	TGTGCCAGATCGGACAGGGAATATAATTCACCCCTCCACTTT	CARSDREYNSPLHF
TRBV6-1	TRBJ2-5	-	TRBD1	TGTGCCAGCAGTGGAGGACAGGGGGCACAAGTATTACAAGAGACCCAGTACTTC	CASSGGQGAQVLQETQYF
TRBV2	TRBJ2-7	-	-	TGTGCCAGCACTATTACCAGGGACCACGAGCAGTACTTC	CASTITRDHEQYF
TRBV30	TRBJ1-4	-	-	TGTGCCTGGAGTGTGGCTCCTCTAGGTGAAAAACTGTTTTTT	CAWSVAPLGEKLFF
TRBV18	TRBJ2-7	-	-	TGTGCCAGCTCACCCCGGGACGGAACTACCTACGAGCAGTACTTC	CASSPRDGTTYEQYF
TRBV10-3	TRBJ2-2	-	TRBD2	TGTGCCATCAGTGACGGGAGGACTGGGGGAACCGGGGAGCTGTTTTTT	CAISDGRTGGTGELFF
TRBV5-4	TRBJ1-2	-	TRBD1	TGTGCCAGCAGCTGGACAGGGGGAAAGGGTGGCTACACCTTC	CASSWTGGKGGYTF
TRBV27	TRBJ2-7	-	TRBD1	TGTGCCAGCGGAACATGGGGGACAGGGCTAGAGCAGTACTTC	CASGTWGTGLEQYF
TRBV5-1	TRBJ2-3	-	TRBD1	TGCGCCAGCAGCTTGGGACAGGGTGGGGGAACAGATACGCAGTATTTT	CASSLGQGGGTDTQYF
TRBV6-5	TRBJ2-4	-	-	TGTGCCAGCAGCCGAACTGAGGTCGACAAAAACATTCAGTACTTC	CASSRTEVDKNIQYF
TRBV5-6	TRBJ2-7	once	TRBD1	TGTGCCAGCAGTCGGACAGGGTCCCCATACGAGCAGTACTTC	CASSRTGSPYEQYF
TRBV29-1	TRBJ1-1	-	-	TGCAGCGGATTTTTGGAGGGGGACACTGAAGCTTTCTTT	CSGFLEGDTEAFF
TRBV19	TRBJ1-6	-	-	TGTGCCAGTAGTAACCAGGGCTCCTATAATTCACCCCTCCACTTT	CASSNQGSYNSPLHF
TRBV10-3	TRBJ1-3	-	TRBD1	TGTGCCATCAGCCCCGGGACAGCTGGAAACACCATATATTTT	CAISPGTAGNTIYF
TRBV7-9	TRBJ2-7	-	-	TGTGCCAGCAGCTTGGACAGCAGCTCCTACGAGCAGTACTTC	CASSLDSSSYEQYF
TRBV6-1	TRBJ1-5	-	-	TGTGCCAGCAGTCCACAGGGTATCAATCAGCCCCAGCATTTT	CASSPQGINQPQHF
TRBV15	TRBJ2-1	-	-	TGTGCCACCAGCAGAGATCTGGGTGAGCAGTTCTTC	CATSRDLGEQFF
TRBV21-1	TRBJ1-2	-	-	TGTGCCAGCGGGGAAGGTCATCGCGACTATGGCTACACCTTC	CASGEGHRDYGYTF
TRBV30	TRBJ2-7	-	TRBD2	TGTGCCTGGAGTGTGACAGCGGGGGGCACCGAGCAGTACTTC	CAWSVTAGGTEQYF
TRBV7-9	TRBJ2-1	once	TRBD2	TGTGCCAGCAGCCCGCGGGGGGCCTTCTACAATGAGCAGTTCTTC	CASSPRGAFYNEQFF
TRBV4-2	TRBJ2-1	-	TRBD2	TGTGCCAGCAGCCAAGTGGCGCGGGGGGCACACAATGAGCAGTTCTTC	CASSQVARGAHNEQFF
TRBV7-2	TRBJ2-2	-	TRBD2	TGTGCCAGCAGCTTAGCGACTAGCGGGAGCTTTCGGACCGGGGAGCTGTTTTTT	CASSLATSGSFRTGELFF
TRBV29-1	TRBJ2-4	once	TRBD1	TGCAGCCCAGCGGGACAGGGGAGGATTCAGTACTTC	CSPAGQGRIQYF